The 11 T cell receptor beta chains below all came from one sample that was sequenced in a study of CD8+ T cells in alopecia areata. Following extraction, RNA underwent reverse transcription to cDNA, which served as the sequencing template. Generated by immunoSEQ multiplex PCR, the TCRdb table keeps only in-frame clones and is missing some. Among about 97,000 clones listed, less than 50% were seen once. The material sequenced was CD4+ T cells sorted from blood. These receptors all come from a human donor with alopecia areata.

This clone has a single count. This chain joins TRBV5-1 and TRBJ1-2; D is possibly TRBD1 (6 bases). The germline CDR1 and CDR2 sequences are SGHRS and YFSETQ. Between the trimmed V and J ends, which lost 4 bases and 5 bases, there was a span of 12 bases. There are 13 residues in the CDR3. The CDR3 bases are TGCGCCAGCAGCAGCAGGGGATCATATGGCTACACCTTC. Protein sequence: CASSSRGSYGYTF. Variable domain in full (rest from reference TRBV5-1 and TRBJ1-2): KAGVTQTPRYLIKTRGQQVTLSCSPISGHRSVSWYQQTPGQGLQFLFEYFSETQRNKGNFPGRFSGRQFSNSRSEMNVSTLELGDSALYLCASSSRGSYGYTFGSGTRLTVV.

A few counts support this clone. The V and J genes are TRBV18 and TRBJ1-2; 7 bases align to TRBD1. The V segment lost 3 bases and the J segment 4 bases; nucleotides outside the gene matches: 8. CDR3 length: 15 residues. The germline gives CDR1 KGHSH, CDR2 LQKENI. In DNA, the CDR3 is TGTGCCAGCTCACCGAATATAGGACAGGCCTATGGCTACACCTTC. Its protein is CASSPNIGQAYGYTF. The whole variable domain, remainder taken from reference TRBV18 and TRBJ1-2, is NAGVMQNPRHLVRRRGQEARLRCSPMKGHSHVYWYRQLPEEGLKFMVYLQKENIIDESGMPKERFSAEFPKEGPSILRIQQVVRGDSAAYFCASSPNIGQAYGYTFGSGTRLTVV.

This clone was detected only a few times. V and J are TRBV7-2 and TRBJ2-3; TRBD2 agrees at 7 bases. With 3 bases clipped from V and 15 bases from J, the junction kept 12 bases outside the gene matches. Germline V gives CDR1 SGHTA, CDR2 FQGNSA. This CDR3 region has 13 residues. The CDR3 nucleotides read TGTGCCAGCAGCTTCAGACTAGCCGCGAGCCTATATTTT. This translates into CASSFRLAASLYF.

V usage is TRBV5-1 and J usage is TRBJ2-4, with 10 bases fitting TRBD1. There are 15 residues in the CDR3. V trimming: 0 bases; J trimming: 8 bases; junction bases outside the gene matches: 5. CDR1 and CDR2 (germline): SGHRS, YFSETQ. CDR3 region: CASSLVGDRGDIQYF. The CDR3 DNA reads TGCGCCAGCAGCTTGGTGGGGGACAGGGGAGACATTCAGTACTTC.

This clone was detected only a few times. The chain uses TRBV7-8 and TRBJ2-7; D gene ambiguous. Germline V gives CDR1 SGHVS, CDR2 FQNEAQ. This CDR3 comprises 12 residues. V dropped 1 base and J dropped 6 bases, with 7 bases sitting between them. In DNA, the CDR3 is TGTGCCAGCAGCTTAGGACCCCTCGAGCAGTACTTC. Its translation: CASSLGPLEQYF. Combining the CDR3 with reference TRBV7-8 and TRBJ2-7 gives the whole variable domain GAGVSQSPRYKVAKRGQDVALRCDPISGHVSLFWYQQALGQGPEFLTYFQNEAQLDKSGLPSDRFFAERPEGSVSTLKIQRTQQEDSAVYLCASSLGPLEQYFGPGTRLTVT.

The sample holds one count of this clone. The chain couples TRBV2 to TRBJ2-1; D may match TRBD1 or TRBD2 (6 bases each). The CDR3 contains 16 residues. The V and J ends lost 3 bases and 4 bases respectively, with 16 bases between them. Germline loops: CDR1 SNHLY, CDR2 FYNNEI. This CDR3 reads CASSDEGGRPYNEQFF. The CDR3 DNA sequence: TGTGCCAGCAGTGATGAAGGGGGGCGGCCATACAATGAGCAGTTCTTC.

This clone was found many times. V and J are TRBV4-2 and TRBJ1-1; D remains unclear. Trimming shortened V by 7 bases and J by 1 base, and 13 bases separated the two germline ends. CDR1 is LGHNA and CDR2 is YNFKEQ in the germline V gene. CDR3 size: 14 residues. The CDR3 spells CASTNPAQNTEAFF. For the CDR3, the DNA is TGTGCCAGCACCAACCCGGCGCAGAACACTGAAGCTTTCTTT.

In its sample, this clone was seen a few times. The chain carries TRBV14 and TRBJ2-7; 10 bases align to TRBD2. Germline CDR1 reads SGHDN; CDR2 reads FVKESK. Trimming cost V 0 bases and J 3 bases; bases outside gene matches: 5. This CDR3 comprises 16 residues. The CDR3 nucleotides are TGTGCCAGCAGCCAAGATCTTCTAGCGGGAGTCTACGAGCAGTACTTC. It specifies CASSQDLLAGVYEQYF.

The chain employs TRBV29-1 and TRBJ2-1; 9 bases map to TRBD2. The CDR3 totals 15 residues. The V and J ends lost 7 bases and 7 bases, in that order; junction bases with no gene match: 14. Germline lookup yields CDR1 SQVTM and CDR2 ANQGSEA. CDR3 sequence reads: CSGNQAGGLGNEQFF. In nucleotides, the CDR3 is TGCAGCGGGAACCAAGCGGGAGGCCTTGGGAATGAGCAGTTCTTC.

The chain combines TRBV7-2 with TRBJ1-6, with a possible D match to TRBD1 (6 bases). CDR1 is SGHTA, CDR2 FQGNSA, per germline. This CDR3 is 15 amino acids long. The V end was cut by 1 base, the J end by 4 bases, with 8 bases between. CDR3 sequence (DNA): TGTGCCAGCAGCTTAGAGGGGGGGTATAATTCACCCCTCCACTTT. Its protein product is CASSLEGGYNSPLHF. Combining the CDR3 with reference TRBV7-2 and TRBJ1-6 gives the whole variable domain GAGVSQSPSNKVTEKGKDVELRCDPISGHTALYWYRQSLGQGLEFLIYFQGNSAPDKSGLPSDRFSAERTGGSVSTLTIQRTQQEDSAVYLCASSLEGGYNSPLHFGNGTRLTVT.

This clone was seen more than once but under ten times. The CDR3 bases are TGCGCCAGCAGCTTTACTAGGAACGGGGATACGCAGTATTTT. Amino acid sequence: CASSFTRNGDTQYF. This chain joins TRBV5-1 and TRBJ2-3; D possibly corresponds to TRBD2 (5 bases). V was shortened by 2 bases and J by 6 bases, with 13 bases between the two germline ends. CDR3 length: 14 amino acids. Germline CDR1 SGHRS, CDR2 YFSETQ.